This T cell receptor (beta chain) derives from a study of blood T cell repertoires in COVID-19. The repertoire was sequenced with immunoSEQ multiplex PCR; TCRdb's copy has only in-frame clones and lacks some. The table has just over 650,000 clones, around 89% seen once; the top ten hold under 0.3%. Germline V gene sequence: CDR1 SGHAT, CDR2 FQNNGV. V was cut by 5 bases and J by 6 bases, with 19 bases left in between. The CDR3 is 15 residues long. V is TRBV11-2 and J is TRBJ1-1, with D hard to call. Sequencing was performed on peripheral blood. This clonotype originated in a woman between 18 and 29 years old with acute or convalescent COVID-19. Here the CDR3 DNA reads TGTGCCAGCAGCCCCATGCCCTATTCATTACCTGAAGCTTTCTTT. Its protein is CASSPMPYSLPEAFF.